Below are 2 T cell receptor beta chains sequenced from a single sample in a study of CD8+CD57+ T cells in acquired aplastic anemia. Whoever was chosen for sequencing had shown CD8+CD57+ cell expansion by flow cytometry. Using genomic DNA as the template, TCR beta VDJ and CDR3 profiling was carried out. One entry per CDR3 protein, called by TCRdb with MiXCR from the reads. This table has more than 150,000 distinct CDR3 sequences, less than 50% appearing once. The sequenced material came from sorted CD4+, CD8+, or CD8+CD57+ T cells (not recorded which) from PBMCs. Receptor source: a human donor with aplastic anemia.

In this sample, this clonotype turned up many times. The rearrangement links TRBV6-5 to TRBJ1-6, with TRBD1 identical over 8 bases. V dropped 0 bases and J dropped 6; count of bases not matched to a gene: 4. In germline, CDR1 is MNHEY, CDR2 SVGAGI. CDR3 size: 16 residues. CDR3 amino acids: CASSYSTGAANSPLHF. CDR3 in DNA: TGTGCCAGCAGTTACTCGACAGGGGCCGCTAATTCACCCCTCCACTTT.

The gene calls are TRBV2 and TRBJ1-1; 7 nucleotides line up with TRBD1. With 6 bases clipped from V and 1 base from J, the junction kept 14 bases outside the gene matches. Germline CDR1 reads SNHLY; CDR2 reads FYNNEI. The CDR3 has 17 amino acids. Written as DNA, the CDR3 is TGTGCCAGCAGCATGACCCGAGGGGGCAGGTCGAACACTGAAGCTTTCTTT. This gives the protein CASSMTRGGRSNTEAFF.